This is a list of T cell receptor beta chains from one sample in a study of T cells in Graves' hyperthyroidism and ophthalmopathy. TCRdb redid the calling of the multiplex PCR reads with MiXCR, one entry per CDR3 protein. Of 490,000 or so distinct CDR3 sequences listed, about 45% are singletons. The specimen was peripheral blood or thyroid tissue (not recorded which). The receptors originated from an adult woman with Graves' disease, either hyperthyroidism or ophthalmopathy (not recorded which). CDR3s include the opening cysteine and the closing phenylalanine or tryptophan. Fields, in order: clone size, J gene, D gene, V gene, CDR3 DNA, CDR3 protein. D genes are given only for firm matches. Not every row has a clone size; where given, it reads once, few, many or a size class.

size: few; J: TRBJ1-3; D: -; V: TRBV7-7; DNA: TGTGCTAGCAGCTTTTCACACGGATCTGGAAACACCATATATTTT; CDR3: CASSFSHGSGNTIYF
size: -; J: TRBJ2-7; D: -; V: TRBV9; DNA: TGTGCCAGCACCATGGGGGGCAGGGGCGTTTACGAGCAGTACTTC; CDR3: CASTMGGRGVYEQYF
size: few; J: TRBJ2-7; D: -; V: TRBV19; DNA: TGTGCCAGTAGGAGGCGGGGGCCAGACCCATACTACGAGCAGTACTTC; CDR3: CASRRRGPDPYYEQYF
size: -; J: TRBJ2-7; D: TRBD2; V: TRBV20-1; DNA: TGCAGTGCTAGGTTCACCTTTAGCGGGACTTCCTACGAGCAGTACTTC; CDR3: CSARFTFSGTSYEQYF
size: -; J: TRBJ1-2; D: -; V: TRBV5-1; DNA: TGCGCCAGCAGCTTGCCCAGTAACTATGGCTACACCTTC; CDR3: CASSLPSNYGYTF
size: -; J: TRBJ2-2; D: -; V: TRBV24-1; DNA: TGTGCCAGCAGTGTTGCGGTGGAGCTGTTTTTT; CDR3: CASSVAVELFF
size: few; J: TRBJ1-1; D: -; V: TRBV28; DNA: TGTGCCAGCAGTAACTCAGGGAGGGGTTTTACTGAAGCTTTCTTT; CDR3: CASSNSGRGFTEAFF
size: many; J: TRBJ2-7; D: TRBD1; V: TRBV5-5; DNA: TGTGCCAGCAGCTTGGACGGGACAGGGAGTGGCGAGCAGTACTTC; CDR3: CASSLDGTGSGEQYF
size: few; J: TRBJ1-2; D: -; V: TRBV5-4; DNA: TGTGCCAGCACCACAGGGTCTGATCTGGATGGCTACACCTTC; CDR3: CASTTGSDLDGYTF
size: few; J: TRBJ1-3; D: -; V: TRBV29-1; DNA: TGCAGCGTACAGAAGACTGGAAACACCATATATTTT; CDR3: CSVQKTGNTIYF
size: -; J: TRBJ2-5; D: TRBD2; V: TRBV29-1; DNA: TGCAGCATGATAGCGGGAGAGGAGACCCAGTACTTC; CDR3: CSMIAGEETQYF
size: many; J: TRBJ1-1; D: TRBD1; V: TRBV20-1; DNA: TGCAGTGCTAGGGACAGGGGGCAGGTGGCTTTCTTT; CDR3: CSARDRGQVAFF
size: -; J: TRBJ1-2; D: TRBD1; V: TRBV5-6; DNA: TGTGCCAGCAGCTTGGACTGGACAGGGACGAACTATGGCTACACCTTC; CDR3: CASSLDWTGTNYGYTF
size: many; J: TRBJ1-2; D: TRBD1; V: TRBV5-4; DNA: TGTGCCAGCAGCCACACAGGGGAGAAAAGCTATGGCTACACCTTC; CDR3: CASSHTGEKSYGYTF
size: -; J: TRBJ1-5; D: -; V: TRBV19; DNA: TGTGCCAGTAGTATCGAGGGGGTAAGCAATCAGCCCCAGCATTTT; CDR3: CASSIEGVSNQPQHF
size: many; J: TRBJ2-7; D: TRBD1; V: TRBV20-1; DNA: TGCAGTGCTAGAGCTCCCGGGACAGGGGTTGTCGAGCAGTACTTC; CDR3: CSARAPGTGVVEQYF
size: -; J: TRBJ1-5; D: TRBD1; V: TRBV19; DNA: TGTGCCAGTACCGAGTTCCGGGACAGGGATGGTCAGCCCCAGCATTTT; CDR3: CASTEFRDRDGQPQHF
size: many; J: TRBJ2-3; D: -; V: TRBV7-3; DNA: TGTGCCAGCACCCCAGGCACTAGCACAGATACGCAGTATTTT; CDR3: CASTPGTSTDTQYF
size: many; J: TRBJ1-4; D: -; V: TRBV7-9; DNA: TGTGCCAGCAGCTCTGACGGGGGGACTAATGAAAAACTGTTTTTT; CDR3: CASSSDGGTNEKLFF
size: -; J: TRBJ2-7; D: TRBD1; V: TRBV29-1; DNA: TGCAGCGTCAGGGACAGGGGGCTCTACGAGCAGTACTTC; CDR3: CSVRDRGLYEQYF
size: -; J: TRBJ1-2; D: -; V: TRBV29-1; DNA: TGCAGCGTTGAATTGGGGTCCACTGGCTACACCTTC; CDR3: CSVELGSTGYTF
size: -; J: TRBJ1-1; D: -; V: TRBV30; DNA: TGTGCCTGGAGTGAGGAATGGGGCACTGAAGCTTTCTTT; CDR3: CAWSEEWGTEAFF